This entry is about one T cell receptor beta chain. The specificity of this receptor is unknown. Base qualities are not recorded, but no much larger clone differs from it by a single base. Trimmed from V: 6 bases; trimmed from J: 5 bases; junction bases lacking a gene match: 6. From the germline V gene, CDR1 is MNHEY and CDR2 is SVGAGI. The CDR3 contains 14 residues, cysteine and phenylalanine counted. The retained sequence is limited to the CDR3, 42 bases, with the frame set at the first base. The receptor library was made with the immunoSEQ multiplex PCR assay. In the source study's methods: To diagnose cytomegalovirus status from the catalog of TCR beta chain sequences, a statistical classification framework was built. The immuneACCESS repertoire file appears here via TCRdb, limited to in-frame rearrangements. These files lack a portion of the clones; in checked studies, under half of the deficit traces to unresolved V genes, and the cause of the others is not known. Clone size and the V and J calls come from that table; the DNA yielded D and trimming. This sample holds roughly 180,000 clones; around 84% were observed only once. The ten top clones hold 6% to 9% of the sample.

The donors belonged to the validation cohort of over a hundred subjects, which was separate from the roughly 700-subject first cohort. This record comes from a study of cytomegalovirus exposure and HLA in healthy donors (dated by TCRdb to about 2017). In terms of the full investigation: A later analysis indicated that the 120 or so validation repertoires were generated on the platform also employed for the approximately 700 repertoires of the first cohort. The study aimed to test whether signatures of past pathogen exposure could be identified by cataloging public T cell receptors. Along with the roughly 700-subject first cohort, a separate validation cohort of around 110 different subjects was used. High-throughput TCR immunosequencing, statistical association of individual TCRs with disease status, and machine learning were combined to predict cytomegalovirus infection status.

What the research found in general, with its limitations: The authors suggested that the approach could potentially be generalized to other disease states and immunological phenotypes. Across donors, most TCR sequences were observed very rarely, whereas some public TCRs were present in many individuals. In both the original and validation cohorts, the classifier was reported to diagnose cytomegalovirus status with high specificity and sensitivity. In the study, 150 to 200 TCR beta chains were listed as associated with cytomegalovirus. A later analysis found that TCRs clustered in the first cohort also tended to co-occur in the 120 validation repertoires, with roughly 95% of cluster scores above 0. In vitro tests confirmed that a few of the cytomegalovirus-associated TCR beta chains recognize cytomegalovirus antigens. A later analysis had no HLA typing for the validation cohort, so co-occurrence there was scored across all 110 or so repertoires.

The receptor chain draws on TRBV6-5 and TRBJ1-5, with 8 bases aligning to TRBD1. The clonotype comes from a man between 18 and 35 years old in good health and CMV-seropositive. Sequencing used PBMCs. The DNA reads TGTGCCAGCAGAGAGACAGGGGCCTATCAGCCCCAGCATTTT. Translated, this gives CASRETGAYQPQHF.